The 8 T cell receptor beta chains in this list originate from one sample, sequenced in a study of CD8 T cells in ankylosing spondylitis. One entry per CDR3 protein, called by TCRdb with MiXCR from the 5' RACE reads. Among about 260,000 distinct CDR3 sequences listed, about 19% were seen once. Sequenced material: blood, either unsorted or a sorted T cell fraction (not recorded which). These receptor sequences come from a male donor with ankylosing spondylitis or in good health (not recorded which).

This clonotype was detected a few times. The CDR3, as DNA: TGCAGCGTCACCGGACTAGCGGGGTCCCACTCCTACAATGAGCAGTTCTTC. It yields the protein CSVTGLAGSHSYNEQFF. The gene calls are TRBV29-1 and TRBJ2-1, with 12 nucleotides matching TRBD2. The ends lost 6 bases at V and 0 bases at J; junction bases unmatched: 9. The CDR3 spans 17 residues. The germline gives CDR1 SQVTM, CDR2 ANQGSEA.

The chain employs TRBV20-1 and TRBJ2-3, with 12 nucleotides matching TRBD2. Germline CDR1 and CDR2: DFQATT and SNEGSKA (reference sequence). V lost 6 bases, J lost 4 bases, and 11 bases stayed unmatched. The CDR3 runs 16 residues. CDR3: CSAAPTSGGNADTQYF. The CDR3 DNA follows: TGCAGTGCCGCCCCGACTAGCGGGGGTAACGCAGATACGCAGTATTTT.

The J gene is TRBJ1-1, the V gene TRBV28, with 10 bases fitting TRBD1. The CDR3 runs to 15 residues. J gave up 4 bases and V 6 bases, and 8 bases lay outside the gene matches. Germline values: CDR1 MDHEN, CDR2 SYDVKM. CDR3 nucleotide sequence: TGTGCCAGCAGGCCGGGACAGGGGTTTCTCACTGAAGCTTTCTTT. Translating it yields CASRPGQGFLTEAFF.

Notes on this clonotype: A much larger clonotype is one base distant, so this may be a read error. The chain joins TRBV5-1 to TRBJ1-1; 7 bases match TRBD1. V was pared by 0 bases and J by 6 bases, with 11 bases of the junction left unmatched. The CDR3 totals 16 residues. The germline CDR1 and CDR2 sequences are SGHRS and YFSETQ. The CDR3 spells CASSLGSIYRGAEAFF. Written as DNA, the CDR3 is TGCGCCAGCAGCTTGGGGAGCATCTACAGGGGTGCTGAAGCTTTCTTT.

V gene TRBV15 combines with J gene TRBJ2-3; 7 bases fit TRBD2. The J segment lost 2 bases and the V segment lost 2 bases, leaving 10 bases of the junction unmatched. Germline CDR1 LNHNV, CDR2 YYDKDF (reference sequence). This CDR3 spans 17 amino acids. This chain's CDR3 is CATSRPLGGRFTDTQYF. The CDR3 nucleotides are TGTGCCACCAGCAGACCCCTGGGGGGGAGATTCACAGATACGCAGTATTTT.

This clonotype was recorded a few times. The chain is built from TRBV15 and TRBJ2-2; D is possibly TRBD1 (5 bases). This CDR3 is 17 amino acids long. CDR1 and CDR2 (germline): LNHNV, YYDKDF (reference sequence). Trimming removed 0 bases from V and 0 bases from J, with 11 bases in between. The CDR3 DNA is TGTGCCACCAGCAGAGATTGGTTCAGGGCGAACACCGGGGAGCTGTTTTTT. Protein: CATSRDWFRANTGELFF.

The chain links TRBV27 to TRBJ2-7, with TRBD2 as a possible D gene (6 bases). Trimming left V 5 bases short and J 3 bases short, with 14 bases between. The CDR3 spans 14 residues. Germline CDR1 reads MNHEY; CDR2 reads SMNVEV (reference sequence). The CDR3 DNA follows: TGTGCCAGCAGTCCCCGGACGGGGGTCTACGAGCAGTACGTC. As protein: CASSPRTGVYEQYV.

In the case of this clonotype: One end of the junction is discordant with germline, which a read error may explain. V usage is TRBV3-1 and J usage is TRBJ2-1; 9 bases align to TRBD1. Germline-derived CDR1 and CDR2 are LGHDT and YNNKEL (reference sequence). The CDR3 sequence is 15 residues long. In nucleotides, the CDR3 is TGTGCCGGCAGCCCCGAAGGACAGGGGTATAGGGAGCAGTTCTTC. This codes for CAGSPEGQGYREQFF.